Below, 15 T cell receptor beta chains from the same sample are listed, as sequenced in a study of CD8 T cells in ankylosing spondylitis (TCRdb year 2017). The library was prepared using 5' RACE. Sequenced using an Illumina HiSeq 2500. TCRdb's own reprocessing of the public reads used fastp at Q25 and MiXCR and kept productive beta chains. Each entry merges the rows of one CDR3 protein and shows their most common DNA and genes. Present in this sample are 200,000 or so distinct CDR3 sequences, roughly 18% of which were seen just once. Clones ranked in the top ten supply around 4% of the sample. The sample was blood, either unsorted or a sorted T cell fraction (not recorded which). The receptors here all came from a male donor under 30 with ankylosing spondylitis or in good health (not recorded which). Donor details come from another sample of the same person, matched by shared clones.

This clonotype was counted many times. The rearrangement links TRBV15 to TRBJ1-2; 8 bases are shared with TRBD1. Germline trimming cut 1 base from V and 0 bases from J; bases unmatched to any gene: 10. The CDR3 has 18 residues. The V gene's germline CDR1 is LNHNV and CDR2 YYDKDF (reference sequence). The CDR3 protein is CATSRATGAQSANYGYTF. The CDR3 DNA sequence: TGTGCCACCAGCAGAGCGACAGGGGCCCAATCAGCTAACTATGGCTACACCTTC.

Details on this clonotype: At one end the junction does not follow the germline gene, possibly because of a read error. The genes are TRBV7-2 and TRBJ1-5; D unclear. In germline, CDR1 is SGHTA, CDR2 FQGNSA. The CDR3 length is 15 residues. The CDR3 DNA follows: TGTGCCAGCAGCTTATCGAGGAATAGCGATCAGCCCCAGCATTTT. Its translation is CASSLSRNSDQPQHF.

This clonotype showed up many times. DNA for the CDR3: TGTGCCAGCAGTTCTATCTCCACCGGACAGGGGGCTGGAGATACGCAGTATTTT. Translated, it gives CASSSISTGQGAGDTQYF. The chain couples TRBV6-5 to TRBJ2-3; 11 positions agree with TRBD1. The germline V gene encodes CDR1 MNHEY and CDR2 SVGAGI. Losses at the gene ends were 4 bases for V and 5 bases for J; bases not matched to a gene: 14. The CDR3 covers 18 residues.

This clonotype was seen many times. The gene calls are TRBV20-1 and TRBJ2-4; 8 bases are a match to TRBD1. The V and J ends lost 6 bases and 3 bases, in that order; junction bases with no gene match: 7. CDR1 and CDR2 (germline): DFQATT, SNEGSKA (reference sequence). The CDR3 length is 14 residues. CDR3 loop: CSAPTGVGKNIQYF. DNA of the CDR3: TGCAGTGCCCCGACAGGGGTTGGCAAAAACATTCAGTACTTC.

Remarks on this clonotype: A read error may produce the germline difference seen at one junction end. The rearrangement joins TRBV20-1 to TRBJ2-3; 8 nucleotides line up with TRBD2. This CDR3 contains 14 residues. Germline lookup yields CDR1 DFQATT and CDR2 SNEGSKA (reference sequence). DNA for the CDR3: TGCAGTGTTAGAGATTGGACTAGCTCGGATACGCAGTATTTT. Translated: CSVRDWTSSDTQYF.

This clonotype has ten or more counts. This sequence joins TRBV20-1 and TRBJ2-7; maybe TRBD2 (5 bases). Germline values: CDR1 DFQATT, CDR2 SNEGSKA (reference sequence). V was shortened by 4 bases and J by 2 bases, with 15 bases between the two germline ends. This CDR3 has 14 residues. CDR3 DNA: TGCAGTGCTACCTGGCGTAGCGTAGCCTACGAGCAGTACTTC. Translation gives CSATWRSVAYEQYF.

This clonotype was detected ten times or more. J is TRBJ2-2 and V is TRBV4-2, with a weak D call TRBD1 (6 bases). The V end was cut by 4 bases, the J end by 4 bases, with 19 bases between. This CDR3 has 17 amino acids. Germline V gene lookup returns CDR1 LGHNA and CDR2 YNFKEQ. CDR3 coding DNA: TGTGCCAGCAGCCCCATGGGTTCACAGGGTTTCACCGGGGAGCTGTTTTTT. Amino acid sequence: CASSPMGSQGFTGELFF.

This clonotype was found many times. The chain joins TRBV20-1 to TRBJ2-3, with 14 positions matching TRBD2. The CDR3 is 17 residues long. The junction had 9 bases not matched to a gene; V was cut back by 1 base and J by 6 bases. Germline CDR1 and CDR2: DFQATT and SNEGSKA (reference sequence). CDR3 sequence reads: CSARGLAGGPSRDTQYF. CDR3 nucleotides: TGCAGTGCTAGAGGACTAGCGGGAGGGCCAAGTCGGGATACGCAGTATTTT.

This clonotype showed up many times. The V gene is TRBV29-1, the J gene TRBJ2-5; D is unresolved. Trimming cost V 7 bases and J 3 bases, with 12 bases left between them. Per germline, CDR1 SQVTM and CDR2 ANQGSEA. This CDR3 region has 12 residues. CDR3 sequence (DNA): TGCAGCGGGGTGGGGTGGAAAGAGACCCAGTACTTC. Its translation: CSGVGWKETQYF.

This clonotype was counted between two and nine times. The V and J genes are TRBV19 and TRBJ2-1; D might be TRBD2 (5 bases). CDR1 is LNHDA and CDR2 is SQIVND in the germline V gene (reference sequence). Trimming cost V 2 bases and J 3 bases, with 8 bases left between them. The CDR3 spans 14 residues. Written as DNA, the CDR3 is TGTGCCAGTAGTATAAAAAGCGGCTACAATGAGCAGTTCTTC. Residues: CASSIKSGYNEQFF.

For this clonotype: Being one base from a much bigger clone, this may be a read error. CDR3 DNA sequence: TGTGCCAGCAGCCAACAAACCGGGACAGGGAAACTCTATGGCTACCCCTTC. Its translation is CASSQQTGTGKLYGYPF. The V call is TRBV3-1, the J call TRBJ1-2, with 9 bases matching TRBD1. The V gene's germline CDR1 is LGHDT and CDR2 YNNKEL (reference sequence). CDR3 size: 17 residues.

This clonotype occurred many times. The genes are TRBV7-9 and TRBJ2-3; D call uncertain. Deletions cut 4 bases from V and 2 bases from J, with 19 bases between. CDR3 length: 17 amino acids. Per germline, CDR1 SEHNR and CDR2 FQNEAQ (reference sequence). The CDR3 DNA follows: TGTGCCAGCAGCTCCAAGGGCAGCTGGACCCCCACAGATACGCAGTATTTT. It is translated as CASSSKGSWTPTDTQYF.

The rearrangement uses TRBV27 and TRBJ2-3; TRBD2 matches at 9 bases. Looked up from germline, CDR1 is MNHEY and CDR2 is SMNVEV (reference sequence). This CDR3 has 17 residues. V shed 6 bases, J shed 3 bases, and the junction held 13 bases outside the gene matches. CDR3 in DNA: TGTGCCAGCAGCTCTTCCTTTCTAGCGGGGAAAACAGATACGCAGTATTTT. Protein sequence: CASSSSFLAGKTDTQYF.

This clonotype appeared a few times. This chain connects TRBV29-1 to TRBJ2-3; 7 bases fit TRBD2. There are 12 residues in the CDR3. V lost 4 bases, J lost 6 bases, and 4 bases stayed unmatched. The germline CDR1 and CDR2 sequences are SQVTM and ANQGSEA. The CDR3 nucleotides read TGCAGCGTTGCCCGGGGAGGGGATACGCAGTATTTT. Amino acids: CSVARGGDTQYF.

This clonotype was recorded a few times. This chain joins TRBV6-2 or TRBV6-3 and TRBJ2-7; no firm D call. CDR1 is MNHEY, CDR2 SVGEGT, per germline. Trimming removed 6 bases at V and 4 bases at J, with 10 bases between. CDR3 size: 12 residues. The CDR3 region has the DNA TGTGCCAGCAGCCCCGCAGCGTACGAGCAGTACTTC. It encodes CASSPAAYEQYF.